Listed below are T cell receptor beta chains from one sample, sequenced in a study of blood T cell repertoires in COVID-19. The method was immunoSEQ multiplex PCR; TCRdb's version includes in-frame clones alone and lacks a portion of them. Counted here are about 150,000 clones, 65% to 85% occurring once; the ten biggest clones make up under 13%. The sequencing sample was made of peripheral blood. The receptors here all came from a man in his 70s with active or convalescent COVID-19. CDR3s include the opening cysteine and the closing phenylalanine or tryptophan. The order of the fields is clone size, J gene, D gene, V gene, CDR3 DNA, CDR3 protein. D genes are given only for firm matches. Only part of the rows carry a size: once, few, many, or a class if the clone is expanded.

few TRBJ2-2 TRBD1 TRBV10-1 TGCGCCAGCAGTGAGTCGAGAGGACAGGCGAACACCGGGGAGCTGTTTTTT CASSESRGQANTGELFF
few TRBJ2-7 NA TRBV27 TGTGCCAGCAGCAAATCTTCGGGCCTACCGAGGGCCTACGAGCAGTACTTC CASSKSSGLPRAYEQYF
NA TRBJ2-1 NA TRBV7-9 TGTGCCAGCAGCTTAGCAGCTTTGAGCAATGAGCAGTTCTTC CASSLAALSNEQFF
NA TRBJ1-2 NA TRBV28 TGTGCCAGCAGTTTGAGTGCAGGGCACTATGGCTACACCTTC CASSLSAGHYGYTF
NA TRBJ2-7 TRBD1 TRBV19 TGTGCCAGTAGTCGGGACAGGGAGGGCTACGAGCAGTACTTC CASSRDREGYEQYF
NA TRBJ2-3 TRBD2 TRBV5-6 TGTGCCAGCAGCTTAAAAGCGGGGATTGGTGATACGCAGTATTTT CASSLKAGIGDTQYF
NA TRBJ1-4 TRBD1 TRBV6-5 TGTGCCAGCAGTAACAGGGGTTGGAGGAAACTGTTTTTT CASSNRGWRKLFF
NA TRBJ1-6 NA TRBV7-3 TGTGCCAGCAGCTCCACGAGCTCCTATAATTCACCCCTCCACTTT CASSSTSSYNSPLHF
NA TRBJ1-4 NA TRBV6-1 TGTGCCAGCAGTGCCGCGGGCGGGGGCAGATCTAATGAAAAACTGTTTTTT CASSAAGGGRSNEKLFF
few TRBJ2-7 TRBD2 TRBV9 TGTGCCAGCAGCCTCCAGGGACTAGCGGGGGACGAGCAGTACTTC CASSLQGLAGDEQYF
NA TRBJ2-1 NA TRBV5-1 TGCGCCAGCAGAATTAGCTTTAACGGCAATGAGCAGTTCTTC CASRISFNGNEQFF
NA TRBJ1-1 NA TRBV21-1 TGTGCAACCGGGACAGGGATGTCTGAAGCTTTCTTT CATGTGMSEAFF
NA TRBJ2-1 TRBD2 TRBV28 TGTGCCACCAGCGGGAGCTACAATGAGCAGTTCTTC CATSGSYNEQFF
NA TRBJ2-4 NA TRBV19 TGTGCCAGTAGTCCCATTTCCAAATGGCGGGGCAAAAACATTCAGTACTTC CASSPISKWRGKNIQYF
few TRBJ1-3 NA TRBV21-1 TGTGCCAGCAGCAAAGATAGTGGTGATGTGGTCTGGAACACCATATATTTT CASSKDSGDVVWNTIYF
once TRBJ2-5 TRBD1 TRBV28 TGTGCCACAACAGACAGGGAACGATCGGAGACCCAGTACTTC CATTDRERSETQYF
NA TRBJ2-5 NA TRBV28 TGTGCCAGCAGTAATCCAGCGGAGACCCAGTACTTC CASSNPAETQYF
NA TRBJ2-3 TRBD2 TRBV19 TGTGCCAGTAGTGGTGGTAGCGGGGGATTGGATACGCAGTATTTT CASSGGSGGLDTQYF
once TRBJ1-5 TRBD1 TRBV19 TGTGCCAGTACCCCGGGCAGGGGGAATCAGCCCCAGCATTTT CASTPGRGNQPQHF
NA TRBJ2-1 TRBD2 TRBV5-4 TGTGCCAGCAGGGAGGGGCTAGCGGACTACAATGAGCAGTTCTTC CASREGLADYNEQFF
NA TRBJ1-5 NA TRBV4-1 TGCGCCAGCAGCTATGCGAACAATCCTCCGGGTCAGCCCCAGCATTTT CASSYANNPPGQPQHF
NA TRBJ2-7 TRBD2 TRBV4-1 TGCGCCAGCAGCATTAGCGGGGGCTCCTACGAGCAGTACTTC CASSISGGSYEQYF
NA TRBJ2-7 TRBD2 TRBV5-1 TGCGCCAGCAGCTTGGTAGCGGGAGCCTACGAGCAGTACTTC CASSLVAGAYEQYF
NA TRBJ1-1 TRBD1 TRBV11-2 TGTGCCAGCAGCTTAGATTCCCGGACAGGCCAAGCTTTCTTT CASSLDSRTGQAFF
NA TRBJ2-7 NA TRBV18 TGTGCCAGCTCACCAGGGACTGTGGGGCGGGAGCAGTACTTC CASSPGTVGREQYF
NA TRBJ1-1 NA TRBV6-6 TGTGCCAGCAGTCACTGGGCCGTGGACACTGAAGCTTTCTTT CASSHWAVDTEAFF
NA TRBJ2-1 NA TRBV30 TGTGCCTGGAGTAATAACAATGAGCAGTTCTTC CAWSNNNEQFF
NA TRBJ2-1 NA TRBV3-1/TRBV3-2 TGTGCCAGCAGCCAAGTACAGGGAAGACTCCAGTTCTTC CASSQVQGRLQFF
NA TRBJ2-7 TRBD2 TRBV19 TGTGCCAGTAGTATAAGTTCTGTTCGACACGGGACTATCCTTTCCACGGAGCAGTACTTC CASSISSVRHGTILSTEQYF
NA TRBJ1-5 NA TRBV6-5 TGTGCCAGCAGCTACCTAGTTTCCGGGGACAATCAGCCCCAGCATTTT CASSYLVSGDNQPQHF
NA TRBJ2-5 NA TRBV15 TGTGCCACCAGCAGAAACCGGGGAGGAGAGACCCAGTACTTC CATSRNRGGETQYF
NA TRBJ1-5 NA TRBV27 TGTGCCAGCAGTTTAAGGAGGGGCCATCAGCCCCAGCATTTT CASSLRRGHQPQHF
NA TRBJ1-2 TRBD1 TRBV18 TGTGCCAGCTCACTTGACCGGGACAGGCCGGGTGGCTACACCTTC CASSLDRDRPGGYTF
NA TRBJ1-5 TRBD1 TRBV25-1 TGTGCCAGCAGTGCCACGACAGGGGCCCAGCATTTT CASSATTGAQHF
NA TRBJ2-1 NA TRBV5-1 TGCGCCAGCAGCACGGTGAGCAACTCCTACAATGAGCAGTTCTTC CASSTVSNSYNEQFF
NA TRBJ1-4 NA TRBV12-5 TGTGCTAGTGGTTTGGTATTCGAAAGGAGTGAAAAACTGTTTTTT CASGLVFERSEKLFF
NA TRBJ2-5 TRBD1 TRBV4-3 TGCGCCAGCAGCCAAGGGACAGGGGGCTTTCAAGAGACCCAGTACTTC CASSQGTGGFQETQYF
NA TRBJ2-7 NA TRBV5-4 TGTGCCAGCAGCGTCGGGGGCTCCTACGAGCAGTACTTC CASSVGGSYEQYF
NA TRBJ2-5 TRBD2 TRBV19 TGTGCCACCAGTATATTCACTAGCGGGAGTGTAGAGACCCAGTACTTC CATSIFTSGSVETQYF
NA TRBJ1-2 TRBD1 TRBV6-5 TGTGCCAGCAGTTACCTGAGAAGGACAGGCTATGGCTACACCTTC CASSYLRRTGYGYTF
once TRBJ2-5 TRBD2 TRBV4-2 TGTGCCAGCAGCCAAGCGGCGGGTGCGGGGGGGGGTCAAGAGACCCAGTACTTC CASSQAAGAGGGQETQYF
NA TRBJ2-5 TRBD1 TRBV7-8 TGTGCCAGCAGCTCCCGGGACAGGGTGGCGACCCAGTACTTC CASSSRDRVATQYF
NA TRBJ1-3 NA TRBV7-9 TGTGCCAGCAGCCAGGACAGCCTCCCGGGCACCATATATTTT CASSQDSLPGTIYF
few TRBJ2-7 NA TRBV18 TGTGCCAGCTCACCCCTCGGGGTATCGGGCTCCTACGAGCAGTACTTC CASSPLGVSGSYEQYF
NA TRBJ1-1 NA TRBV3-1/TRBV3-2 TGTGCCAGCAGCCAAGTACAGGGATTTACTGAAGCTTTCTTT CASSQVQGFTEAFF
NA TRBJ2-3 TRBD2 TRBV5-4 TGTGCCAGCAGCCCGCCCGGAGAGGCGGGAGGAGGAGATACGCAGTATTTT CASSPPGEAGGGDTQYF
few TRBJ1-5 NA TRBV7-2 TGTGCCAGCAGCCTCGCGCTTCCTTACAATCAGCCCCAGCATTTT CASSLALPYNQPQHF
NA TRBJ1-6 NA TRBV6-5 TGTGCCAGCAGTTACTCTTCGACAGGTCTAAATTCACCCCTCCACTTT CASSYSSTGLNSPLHF
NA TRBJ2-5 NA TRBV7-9 TGTGCCAGCAGCTTAGCCCTTCGTGAGACCCAGTACTTC CASSLALRETQYF
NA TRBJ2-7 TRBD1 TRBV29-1 TGCAGCGCCTATGCAGGGGGCTCCTACGAGCAGTACTTC CSAYAGGSYEQYF
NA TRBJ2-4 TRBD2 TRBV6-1 TGTGCCAGCAGTGGAGCGGGAGGAGGAGACATTCAGTACTTC CASSGAGGGDIQYF
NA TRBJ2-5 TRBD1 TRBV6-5 TGTGCAACAATACGGGACAGGGGGAAAGAGACCCAGTACTTC CATIRDRGKETQYF